This T cell receptor (beta chain) was sequenced in a study of sequential checkpoint blockade in melanoma. Study-wide context: First-line arms were nivolumab then ipilimumab, or the reverse, randomized 1:1. Both treatment sequences were followed by maintenance nivolumab.

Produced via immunoSEQ multiplex PCR; TCRdb's table is partial and in-frame only. The sample contains around 21,000 clones, roughly 80% of which appear only once. Germline V CDR1 and CDR2: SGDLS, YYNGEE. The CDR3 covers 16 residues. Trimming removed 3 bases at V and 5 bases at J, with 17 bases between. Described treatment: randomized to nivolumab then ipilimumab (arm A) or the reverse (arm B). From thawed PBMCs, live CD3+CD8+ cells negative for CD19 and CD56 were sorted. The chain combines TRBV9 with TRBJ2-2; weak D call: TRBD1 (6 bases). The TCR sequence derives from a human donor with melanoma. Specimen: CD8+ T cells sorted from blood (inferred from file names), collected from a patient given nivolumab and ipilimumab in sequence. The CDR3 region is CASSAHWTVETGELFF. The CDR3 nucleotides read TGTGCCAGCAGCGCTCACTGGACAGTAGAGACCGGGGAGCTGTTTTTT. The variable domain in full, with the rest retrieved from reference TRBV9 and TRBJ2-2, is DSGVTQTPKHLITATGQRVTLRCSPRSGDLSVYWYQQSLDQGLQFLIQYYNGEERAKGNILERFSAQQFPDLHSELNLSSLELGDSALYFCASSAHWTVETGELFFGEGSRLTVL.